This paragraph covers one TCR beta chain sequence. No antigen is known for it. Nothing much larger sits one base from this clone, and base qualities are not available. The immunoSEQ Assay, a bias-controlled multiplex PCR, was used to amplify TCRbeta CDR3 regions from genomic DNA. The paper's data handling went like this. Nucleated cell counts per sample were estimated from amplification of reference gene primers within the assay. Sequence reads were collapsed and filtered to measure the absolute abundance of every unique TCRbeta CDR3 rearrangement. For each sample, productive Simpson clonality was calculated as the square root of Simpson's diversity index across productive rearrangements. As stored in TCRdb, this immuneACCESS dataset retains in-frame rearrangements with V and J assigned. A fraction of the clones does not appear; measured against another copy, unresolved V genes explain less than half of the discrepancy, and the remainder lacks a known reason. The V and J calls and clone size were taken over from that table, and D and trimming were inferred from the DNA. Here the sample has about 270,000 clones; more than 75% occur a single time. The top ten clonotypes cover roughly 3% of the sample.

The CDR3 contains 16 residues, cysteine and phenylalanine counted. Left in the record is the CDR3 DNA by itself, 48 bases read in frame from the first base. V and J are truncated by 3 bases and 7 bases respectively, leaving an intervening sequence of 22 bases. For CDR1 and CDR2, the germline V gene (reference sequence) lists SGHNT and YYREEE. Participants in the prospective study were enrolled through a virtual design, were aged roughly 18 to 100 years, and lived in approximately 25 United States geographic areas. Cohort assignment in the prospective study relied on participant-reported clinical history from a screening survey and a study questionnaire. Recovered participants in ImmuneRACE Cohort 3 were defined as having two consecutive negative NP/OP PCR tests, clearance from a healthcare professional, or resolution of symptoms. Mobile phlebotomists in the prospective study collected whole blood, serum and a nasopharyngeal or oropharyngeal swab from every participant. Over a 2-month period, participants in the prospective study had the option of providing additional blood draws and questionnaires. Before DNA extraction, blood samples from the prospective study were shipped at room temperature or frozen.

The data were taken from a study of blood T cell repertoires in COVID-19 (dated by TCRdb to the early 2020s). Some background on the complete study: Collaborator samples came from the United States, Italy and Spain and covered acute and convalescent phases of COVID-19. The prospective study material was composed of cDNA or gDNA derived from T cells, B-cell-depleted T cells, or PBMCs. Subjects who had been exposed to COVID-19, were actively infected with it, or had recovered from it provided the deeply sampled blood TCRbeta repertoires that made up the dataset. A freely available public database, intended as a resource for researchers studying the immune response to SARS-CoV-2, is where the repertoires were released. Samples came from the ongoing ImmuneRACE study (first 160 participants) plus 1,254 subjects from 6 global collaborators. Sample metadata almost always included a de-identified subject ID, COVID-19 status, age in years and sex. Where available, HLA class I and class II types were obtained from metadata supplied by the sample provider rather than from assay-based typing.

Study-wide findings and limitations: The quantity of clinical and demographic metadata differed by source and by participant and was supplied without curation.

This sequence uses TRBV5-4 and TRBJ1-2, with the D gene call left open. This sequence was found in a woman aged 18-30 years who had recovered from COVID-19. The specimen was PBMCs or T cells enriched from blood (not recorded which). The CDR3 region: CASSSGVLGSIGGYTF. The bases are TGTGCCAGCAGCTCCGGTGTACTGGGGAGTATTGGTGGCTACACCTTC.